The entry below describes one TCR beta chain. The clone's antigen remains unknown. The junction shows a germline mismatch at one end, possibly a read error. These data are taken from a study of cytomegalovirus exposure and HLA in healthy donors (dated by TCRdb to the late 2010s). Concerning the study at large: In an earlier analysis of approximately 640 of the donors, less than 350 Gb of sequence data and approximately 120 million unique TCR beta sequences from 180 million or so T cells were reported. Around 320 gigabases of sequencing data and 70 million to 85 million unique TCR sequences were included in an early release covering 550 to 650 HLA-typed donors. Among the approximately 400 genotyped donors, around 81% belonged to the genetic ancestry cluster associated with self-reported Caucasian donors. The study aimed to test whether cataloging public T cell receptors could reveal signatures of past pathogen exposure. The study profiled the T cell repertoires of hundreds of subjects by immunosequencing and related them to cytomegalovirus serostatus. Along with the roughly 700-subject first cohort, a separate validation cohort of 120 different subjects was used. To predict cytomegalovirus infection status, the study combined high-throughput TCR immunosequencing, statistical association of individual TCRs with disease status, and machine learning. To study patterns of TCR occurrence, a later analysis re-analyzed previously published TCR beta repertoires from 550 to 800 donors and added high-resolution HLA genotyping. Rather than using new phenotypic data, the later analysis identified candidate immune exposures from TCR beta sequences and from how often those sequences occurred across donors. To decide whether each TCR beta V gene segment behaved as functional or pseudogenic, an earlier analysis of 587 of the donors relied on high-throughput TCR beta sequencing. Donor age, sex, ethnicity and CMV serostatus were compiled alongside the repertoire data. In a later genetic analysis, genome-wide SNP genotypes for about three fifths of the roughly 670 donors were used, and that subset was treated as a discovery cohort. Every repertoire in the discovery cohort had been generated on one and the same sequencing platform. HLA typing covered class I and class II loci at four-digit resolution. Typing coverage varied by locus: about 620-630 donors for A, B, C, DRB1 and DQB1; around 560 for DQA1; around 570 for DPA1; more than 450 for DPB1. Several DR-DQ haplotypes were treated as single units for association and clustering because of strong linkage in the cohort. Across approximately 400 genotyped donors of the cohort, an average of approximately 200,000 unique TCR beta nucleotide sequences per donor were sequenced, and roughly a sixth of those sequences were non-productive. Results the study describes overall, beyond this receptor: According to a later analysis, most CMV-associated TCR beta chains appeared to be HLA-restricted, and the HLA associations seemed to be driven largely by CMV exposure. HLA typing was unavailable for some donors at each locus, so association tests used only the typed subset. A few of the identified cytomegalovirus-associated TCR beta chains were confirmed in vitro to be specific for cytomegalovirus antigens. This cohort had only TCR beta chains sequenced, and the lack of alpha or paired-chain data limited which features could be detected. A later genetic analysis reported fewer N-insertions in productive TCRs among donors in an Asian-associated ancestry cluster than the roughly 700-donor mean. The 87-base-pair reads could not distinguish some IMGT-functional V segments, including TRBV6-2 and TRBV6-3, so those segments were excluded. Sequencing depth was assumed to be roughly uniform across donors in the presence/absence analyses, though that assumption may not hold. Most TCR sequences were seen in very few donors, while some public TCRs were found in many individuals. The authors suggested that the approach could potentially be extended to other disease states and immunological phenotypes. Several of the top co-occurrence clusters appeared to be linked to parvovirus B19, influenza, CMV and Epstein-Barr virus, according to a later analysis. A cluster of highly shared sequence variants was judged likely to be a technical artifact of the sequencing pipeline. A further reported finding was that TCR beta sequences accurately predicted the HLA-A and HLA-B alleles for most subjects in the first cohort. In a later analysis, HLA-associated TCR beta chains were found to be more clonally expanded and to have lower generation probabilities than equally common non-associated chains. Linkage disequilibrium might explain the correlated functional status among segregating V segments, but an unknown experimental factor could not be excluded. Specific HLA alleles were associated with 15,000 to 20,000 TCR beta sequences at a false discovery rate of 0.05 in a later analysis. A later analysis found that TCR association rates varied across HLA loci, with DRB1 alleles showing the most associated TCRs and HLA-C alleles the fewest. The only immune exposure information available for the cohort was CMV serostatus. The study gave a list of some 150 TCR beta chains associated with cytomegalovirus. In both the original and validation cohorts, the classifier was reported to diagnose cytomegalovirus status with high specificity and sensitivity. Assigning TCR associations to individual alleles was difficult when HLA alleles, especially DR and DQ, strongly co-occurred. In a later genetic analysis, a missense DCLRE1C variant was associated with V-gene and J-gene trimming of TCR beta chains, and the association was replicated in an independent cohort. The earlier analysis of fewer than 750 of the donors excluded over 15 rarely observed V segments, including chromosome 9 orphons, because counts were too low. Broadly in line with IMGT annotations, most TCR beta V segments showed up in productive rearrangements about 90% or about 30% of the time in an earlier analysis of several hundred of the donors.

To prepare the library, the immunoSEQ multiplex PCR assay was applied. A mixture of 60 forward primers for TCR Vbeta segments and 13 reverse primers for TCR Jbeta segments was used in the multiplex PCR. A multiplex PCR assay on genomic DNA amplified the CDR3 region of rearranged TCR beta genes. The Illumina HiSeq System was used to sequence the amplified TCR beta libraries as 87-base-pair reads. The authors' pipeline ran thus. Across the 600 to 700 repertoires, a later analysis counted 75 million to 90 million unique TCR beta chains, roughly 11 million of which were shared by at least two donors. To remove PCR and sequencing errors, raw reads were error-corrected and collapsed into unique sequences using a nearest-neighbor algorithm that merged closely related sequences. CDR3 sequences were aligned to IMGT reference sequences to assign V, D and J gene segments. Each retained sequence needed at least a six-nucleotide match to both a V gene segment and a J gene segment. A rearrangement was called productive if the CDR3 had no stop codons and remained in frame with V and J, and every other rearrangement was called non-productive. CDR3 was defined by IMGT convention, running from the second conserved V-encoded cysteine to the conserved J-encoded phenylalanine. In an earlier analysis of around 570 of the donors, sequences lacking an unambiguous match to a single V gene segment were excluded. An earlier analysis of several hundred of the donors called V segments functional above 56.7% productive rearrangements and segregating when the between-donor standard deviation exceeded 5%. A statistical classification framework was built for diagnosing cytomegalovirus status from the catalog of TCR beta chain sequences. V and J gene assignment, in a later analysis, came from comparing TCR nucleotide sequences with IMGT/GENE-DB human TR gene sequences. Using the TCRdist pipeline, a later analysis assigned CDR3 sequences along with most-parsimonious VDJ recombination scenarios. A later analysis defined each TCR beta chain by its CDR3 amino acid sequence plus V-gene family, and excluded reads lacking a unique V-gene family. In a later analysis, a few hundred highly shared, low-generation-probability nucleotide sequences were removed to address suspected cross-contamination and a sequencing artifact. In a later analysis, a clonal expansion index was calculated for each public chain from normalized within-repertoire ranks of inferred template counts. In a later analysis, generation probabilities were computed using a VDJ recombination model fitted to out-of-frame rearrangements, and the results were checked against IGoR. In a later analysis, hypergeometric tests were used to score TCR-TCR, TCR-HLA and TCR-CMV co-occurrence, with a repertoire-size bias correction applied to TCR pairs. To estimate false discovery rates, a later analysis permuted the HLA or CMV assignments 20 times. In a later analysis, co-occurring TCRs were grouped with DBSCAN, and TCRdist sequence similarity was added when clustering was performed within HLA-allele-positive subsets. Repertoires with fewer than 30,000 or more than 120,000 public chains were left out of co-occurrence clustering, as were four to six repertoires with anomalous nucleotide sharing. The immuneACCESS repertoire file appears here via TCRdb, limited to in-frame rearrangements. These files lack a portion of the clones; in checked studies, under half of the deficit traces to unresolved V genes, and the cause of the others is not known. V and J calls and clone size follow that table, whereas D and trimming were derived from the DNA. The sample table records 160,000 or so clones; around 85% of these occur just once. In total, the top ten clones hold about 4.5% of the sample.

The cohort consisted of approximately 670 healthy bone marrow donors. All cohort members were sampled while nominally healthy, although unrecorded immune exposures were likely present. The donor tested CMV seronegative and was one of the 352 seronegative cohort members. A peripheral blood sample was collected from each donor, and TCR beta sequencing was performed on peripheral blood mononuclear cells. Genomic DNA extraction from the blood cell samples was performed with the Qiagen DNeasy Blood Extraction Kit. For CDR1 and CDR2, the germline V gene lists MGHRA and YSYEKL. Reading from cysteine to phenylalanine, the CDR3 counts 18 amino acids. Only the CDR3 region is kept as DNA, spanning 54 bases read in frame from base 1.

Sequences were obtained from PBMCs. The chain links TRBV4-1 with TRBJ2-5; a tentative D call is TRBD1 (6 bases match). The DNA matches TRBJ2-7 better at its end, which makes the J call doubtful. The receptor was isolated from a man between 35 and 55 years old in good health and CMV-seronegative. DNA sequence: TGCACCAGCAGCCAGGGGTTGCTCCGGAGGACGGACTCCTACGAGCAGTACTTC. This encodes CTSSQGLLRRTDSYEQYF.